This T cell receptor (beta chain) was sequenced during a study of blood T cell repertoires in COVID-19. About the study: Both acute and convalescent COVID-19 samples were obtained from the United States, Italy and Spain.

The germline gives CDR1 MNHNS, CDR2 SASEGT. Trimming pared 1 base from V and 6 bases from J, leaving 7 bases between. The CDR3 has 12 amino acids. Original data processing: Amplification from reference gene primers served as the basis for estimated nucleated cell counts. Profiled with immunoSEQ multiplex PCR; TCRdb holds only in-frame clones, not every one. The V and J calls and clone size were taken over from that table, and D and trimming were inferred from the DNA. This table has around 55,000 clones, over 75% appearing once. The sequenced sample consisted of peripheral blood. This TCR came from a human donor with active COVID-19. The donor label of this sample is uncertain. This chain uses TRBV6-1 with TRBJ2-7; D is uncertain. CDR3 DNA: TGTGCCAGCAGTGAAGTCGTCTCCGAGCAGTACTTC. Its translation is CASSEVVSEQYF.